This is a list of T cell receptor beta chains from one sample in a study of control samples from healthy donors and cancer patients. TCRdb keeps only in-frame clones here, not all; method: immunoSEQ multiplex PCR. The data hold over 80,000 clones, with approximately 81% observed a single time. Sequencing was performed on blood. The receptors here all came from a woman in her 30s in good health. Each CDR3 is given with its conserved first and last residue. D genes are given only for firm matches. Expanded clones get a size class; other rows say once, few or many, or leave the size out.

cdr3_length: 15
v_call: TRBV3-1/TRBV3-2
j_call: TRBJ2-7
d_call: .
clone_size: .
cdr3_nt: TGTGCCAGCAGCCAAGCAGGGAGAAGCTCCTACGAGCAGTACTTC
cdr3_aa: CASSQAGRSSYEQYF

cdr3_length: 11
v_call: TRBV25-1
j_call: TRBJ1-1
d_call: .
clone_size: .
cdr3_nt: TGTGCCAGCGGACGGGGCACTGAAGCTTTCTTT
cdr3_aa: CASGRGTEAFF

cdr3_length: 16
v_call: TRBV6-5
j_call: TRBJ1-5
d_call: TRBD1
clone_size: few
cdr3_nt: TGTGCCAGCAGTTATACAGGGGGCACTAGCAATCAGCCCCAGCATTTT
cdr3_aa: CASSYTGGTSNQPQHF

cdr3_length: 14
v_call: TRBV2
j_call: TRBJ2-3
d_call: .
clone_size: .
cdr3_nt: TGTGCCAGCAGCCGCGAATGGGTGCCAGATACGCAGTATTTT
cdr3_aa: CASSREWVPDTQYF

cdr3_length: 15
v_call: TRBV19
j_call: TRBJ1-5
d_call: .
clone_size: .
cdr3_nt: TGTGCCAGTAGTGTCGGCGGGGGATCGAATCAGCCCCAGCATTTT
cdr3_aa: CASSVGGGSNQPQHF

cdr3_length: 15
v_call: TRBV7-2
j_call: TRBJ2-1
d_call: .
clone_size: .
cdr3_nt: TGTGCCAGCAGCTTGGCATGGGCCCAATACAATGAGCAGTTCTTC
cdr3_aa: CASSLAWAQYNEQFF

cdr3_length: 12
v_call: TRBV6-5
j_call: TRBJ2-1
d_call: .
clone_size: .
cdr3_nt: TGTGCCAGCAGCTCCCGCCCTGGTGAGCAGTTCTTC
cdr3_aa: CASSSRPGEQFF

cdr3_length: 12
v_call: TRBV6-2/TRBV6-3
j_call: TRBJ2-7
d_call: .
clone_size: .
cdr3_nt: TGTGCCAGCAGCCTAAGCTCCTACGAGCAGTACTTC
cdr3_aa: CASSLSSYEQYF

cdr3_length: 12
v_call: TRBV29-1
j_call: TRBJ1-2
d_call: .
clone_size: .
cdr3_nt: TGCAGCGTTGCCGGCAGCATTTATGGCTACACCTTC
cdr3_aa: CSVAGSIYGYTF

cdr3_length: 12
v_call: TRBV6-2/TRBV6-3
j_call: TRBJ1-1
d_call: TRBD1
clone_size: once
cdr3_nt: TGTGCCAGCAGCCGGGACAGGATTGAAGCTTTCTTT
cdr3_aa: CASSRDRIEAFF

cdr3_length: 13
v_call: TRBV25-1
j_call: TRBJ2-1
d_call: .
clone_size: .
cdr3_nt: TGTGCCAGCACCGAATGGGATGGGTCGGGGCAGTTCTTC
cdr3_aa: CASTEWDGSGQFF

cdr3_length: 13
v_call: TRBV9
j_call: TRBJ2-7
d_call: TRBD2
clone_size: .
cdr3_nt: TGTGCCAGCAGCCGCAGCGGGACGGACAAGCAGTACTTC
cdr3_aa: CASSRSGTDKQYF

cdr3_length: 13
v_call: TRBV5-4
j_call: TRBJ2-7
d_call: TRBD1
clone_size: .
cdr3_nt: TGTGCCAGCAGCTTGGACAGGGGTCGGGAGCAGTACTTC
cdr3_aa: CASSLDRGREQYF

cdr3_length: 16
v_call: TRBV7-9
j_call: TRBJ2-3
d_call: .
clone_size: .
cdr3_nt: TGTGCCAGCAGCCGAGGCGGCGGGGGCTTAGGGGATACGCAGTATTTT
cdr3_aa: CASSRGGGGLGDTQYF

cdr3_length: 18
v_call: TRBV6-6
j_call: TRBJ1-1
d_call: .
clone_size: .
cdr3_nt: TGTGCCAGCAGTCCAATTCAGGGATTTTTGGGGGAGAACACTGAAGCTTTCTTT
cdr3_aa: CASSPIQGFLGENTEAFF

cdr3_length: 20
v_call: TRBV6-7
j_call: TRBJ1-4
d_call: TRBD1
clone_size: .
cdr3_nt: TGTGCCAGCCTACGATATGGGACGGGACAGCCGATTGCAACTAATGAAAAACTGTTTTTT
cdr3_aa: CASLRYGTGQPIATNEKLFF

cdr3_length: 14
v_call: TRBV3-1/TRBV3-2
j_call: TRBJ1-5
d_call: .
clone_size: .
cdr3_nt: TGTGCCAGCAGCCAAGAAGGGGGTGGACAGCCCCAGCATTTT
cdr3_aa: CASSQEGGGQPQHF

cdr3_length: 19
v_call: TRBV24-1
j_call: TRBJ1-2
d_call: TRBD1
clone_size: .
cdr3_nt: TGTGCCACCAGTGATTTAACCGGGACAGGGGGCATGGACAACTATGGCTACACCTTC
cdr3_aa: CATSDLTGTGGMDNYGYTF

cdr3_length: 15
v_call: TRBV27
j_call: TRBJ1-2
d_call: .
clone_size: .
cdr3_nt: TGTGCCAGCAGTTTGTCCGGGCAGAATAACTATGGCTACACCTTC
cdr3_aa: CASSLSGQNNYGYTF

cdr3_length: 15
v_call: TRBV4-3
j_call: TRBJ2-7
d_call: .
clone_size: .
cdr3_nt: TGCGCCAGCAGCCAAGATTGGGGGGTTAGCTACGAGCAGTACTTC
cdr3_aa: CASSQDWGVSYEQYF

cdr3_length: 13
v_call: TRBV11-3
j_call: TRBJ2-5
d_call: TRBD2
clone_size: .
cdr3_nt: TGTGCCAGCAGCCAGGGACTATCGGAGACCCAGTACTTC
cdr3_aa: CASSQGLSETQYF

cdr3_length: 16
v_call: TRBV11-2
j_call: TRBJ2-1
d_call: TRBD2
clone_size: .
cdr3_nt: TGTGCCAGCAGCTTAGCTAGCGGGGGGGGCTACAATGAGCAGTTCTTC
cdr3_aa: CASSLASGGGYNEQFF

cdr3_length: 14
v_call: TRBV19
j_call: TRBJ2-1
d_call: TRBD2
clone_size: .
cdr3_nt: TGTGCCAGTAGCAAGCGGGGCTCCTACAATGAGCAGTTCTTC
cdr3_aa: CASSKRGSYNEQFF

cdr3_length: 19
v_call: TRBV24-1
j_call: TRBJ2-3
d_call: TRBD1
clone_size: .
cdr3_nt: TGTGCCACCAGTGATTTAGAAGCCCGAGACAGGGGCCACACAGATACGCAGTATTTT
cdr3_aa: CATSDLEARDRGHTDTQYF

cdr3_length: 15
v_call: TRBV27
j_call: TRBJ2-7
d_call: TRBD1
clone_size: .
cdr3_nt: TGTGCCAGCAGTCCCTGGGGACAGGGGGCCTACGAGCAGTACTTC
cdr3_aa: CASSPWGQGAYEQYF

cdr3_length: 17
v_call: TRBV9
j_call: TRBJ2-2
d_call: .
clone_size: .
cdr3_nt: TGTGCCAGCAGCGGTTTCAGGAGGGTCGCGAACACCGGGGAGCTGTTTTTT
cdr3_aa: CASSGFRRVANTGELFF

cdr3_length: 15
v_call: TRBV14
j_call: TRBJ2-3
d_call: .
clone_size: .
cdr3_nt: TGTGCCAGCAGCCAAGTTGCGGATTTCACAGATACGCAGTATTTT
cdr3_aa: CASSQVADFTDTQYF

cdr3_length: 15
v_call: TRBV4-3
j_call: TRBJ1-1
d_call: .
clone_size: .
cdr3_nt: TGCGCCAGCAGCCAAGATTTGGCATTAGGGACTGAAGCTTTCTTT
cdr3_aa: CASSQDLALGTEAFF

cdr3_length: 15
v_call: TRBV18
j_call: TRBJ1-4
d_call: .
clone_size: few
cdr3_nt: TGTGCCAGCTCCCAGGATACCGCAACTAATGAAAAACTGTTTTTT
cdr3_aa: CASSQDTATNEKLFF

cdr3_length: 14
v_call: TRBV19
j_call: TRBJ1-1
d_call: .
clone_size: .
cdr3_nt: TGTGCCAGTAGGCCAGGTCCCCTGACCCCCGAAGCTTTCTTT
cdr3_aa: CASRPGPLTPEAFF

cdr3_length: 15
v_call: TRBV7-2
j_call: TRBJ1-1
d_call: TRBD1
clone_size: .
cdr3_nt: TGTGCCAGCAGCCCCTCGTCCGGGACAGGGGGAAGAGCTTTCTTT
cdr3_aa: CASSPSSGTGGRAFF

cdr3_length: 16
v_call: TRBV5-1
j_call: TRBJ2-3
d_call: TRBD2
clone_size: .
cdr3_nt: TGCGCCAGCAGCCTAGCGGGGGGGAGATTTCAAGATACGCAGTATTTT
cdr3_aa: CASSLAGGRFQDTQYF

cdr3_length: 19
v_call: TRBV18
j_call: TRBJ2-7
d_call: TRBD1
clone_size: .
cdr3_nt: TGTGCCAGGAGTAGCTACGGCGTGACAGGGGGTGACCCTTCCTACGAGCAGTACTTC
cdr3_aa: CARSSYGVTGGDPSYEQYF

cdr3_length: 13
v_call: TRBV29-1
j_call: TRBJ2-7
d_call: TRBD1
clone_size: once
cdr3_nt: TGCAGCGTTGAGGGGGACAGCTACTACGAGCAGTACTTC
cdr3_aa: CSVEGDSYYEQYF

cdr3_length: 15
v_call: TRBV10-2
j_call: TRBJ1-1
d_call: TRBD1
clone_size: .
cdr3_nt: TGCGCCAGCAGTGAGTCGACGACAGGGAAGACTGAAGCTTTCTTT
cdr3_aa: CASSESTTGKTEAFF

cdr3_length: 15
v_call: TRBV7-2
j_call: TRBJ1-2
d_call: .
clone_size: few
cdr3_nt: TGTGCCAGCAGCTTAGTAGGCGGACAGCCTTATGGCTACACCTTC
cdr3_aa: CASSLVGGQPYGYTF

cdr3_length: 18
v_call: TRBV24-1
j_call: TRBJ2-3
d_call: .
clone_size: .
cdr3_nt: TGTGCCACCAGTGATTCCAGTAGGCAGTTTACTAGCACAGATACGCAGTATTTT
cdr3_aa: CATSDSSRQFTSTDTQYF

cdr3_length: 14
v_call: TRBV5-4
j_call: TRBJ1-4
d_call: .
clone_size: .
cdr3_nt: TGTGCCAGCAGCTTAAGGGTAGGGGATGAAAAACTGTTTTTT
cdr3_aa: CASSLRVGDEKLFF

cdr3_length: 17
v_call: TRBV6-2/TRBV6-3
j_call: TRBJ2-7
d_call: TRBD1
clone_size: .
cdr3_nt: TGTGCCAGCAGTTACTCCCCGGGACAGGGGACTCCCTACGAGCAGTACTTC
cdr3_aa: CASSYSPGQGTPYEQYF

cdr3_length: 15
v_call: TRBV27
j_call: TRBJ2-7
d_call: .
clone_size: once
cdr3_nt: TGTGCCAGCAGACGGGTGCACCTAGGGCCCCTAGGGCAGTACTTC
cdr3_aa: CASRRVHLGPLGQYF

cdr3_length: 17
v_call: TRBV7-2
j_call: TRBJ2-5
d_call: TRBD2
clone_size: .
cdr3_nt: TGTGCCAGCAGCCTTAGCGGGGGGACTCCCAACAAGAGAACCCAGTACTTC
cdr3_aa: CASSLSGGTPNKRTQYF

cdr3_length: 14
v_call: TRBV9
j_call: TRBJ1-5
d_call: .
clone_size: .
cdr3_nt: TGTGCCAGCAGCGTAGGTCAGGGCAATCAGCCCCAGCATTTT
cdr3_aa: CASSVGQGNQPQHF

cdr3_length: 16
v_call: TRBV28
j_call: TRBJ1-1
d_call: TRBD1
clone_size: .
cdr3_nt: TGTGCCAGCAGTTCACCCCGGGACAGGGGGGTATCTGAAGCTTTCTTT
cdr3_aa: CASSSPRDRGVSEAFF

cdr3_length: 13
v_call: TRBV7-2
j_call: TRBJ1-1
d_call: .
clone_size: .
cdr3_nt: TGTGCCAGCAGCGCAACAGAGAACACTGAAGCTTTCTTT
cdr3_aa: CASSATENTEAFF

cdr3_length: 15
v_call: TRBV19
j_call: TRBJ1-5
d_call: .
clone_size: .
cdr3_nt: TGTGCCAGTCGACCCCAGGGTGCCTCGAGCCAGCCCCAGCATTTT
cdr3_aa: CASRPQGASSQPQHF

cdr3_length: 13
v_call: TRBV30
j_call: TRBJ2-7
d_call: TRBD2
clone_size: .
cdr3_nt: TGTGCCTGGAGTGTCCCGGGACTAGCGGAGCAGTACTTC
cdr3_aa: CAWSVPGLAEQYF

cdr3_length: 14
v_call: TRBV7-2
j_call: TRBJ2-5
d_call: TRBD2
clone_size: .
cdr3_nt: TGTGCCAGCGGTAGCGGGGGGGATCTAGAGACCCAGTACTTC
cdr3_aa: CASGSGGDLETQYF

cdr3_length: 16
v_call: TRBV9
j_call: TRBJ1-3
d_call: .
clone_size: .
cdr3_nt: TGTGCCAGCAGCGTAGCTGGGGTTTACCCTGGAAACACCATATATTTT
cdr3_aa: CASSVAGVYPGNTIYF

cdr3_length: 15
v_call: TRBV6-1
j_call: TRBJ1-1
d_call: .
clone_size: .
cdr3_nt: TGTGCCAGCAGTGAATGGGGGGGTCTGGGCACTGAAGCTTTCTTT
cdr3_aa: CASSEWGGLGTEAFF

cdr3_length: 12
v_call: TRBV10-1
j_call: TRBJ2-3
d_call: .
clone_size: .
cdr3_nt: TGCGCCAGCCAGGGGAGCACAGATACGCAGTATTTT
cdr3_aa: CASQGSTDTQYF

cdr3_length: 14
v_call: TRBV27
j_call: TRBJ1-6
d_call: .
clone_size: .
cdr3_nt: TGTGCCAGCAGTTTAGGGCAGGTCAATTCACCCCTCCACTTT
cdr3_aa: CASSLGQVNSPLHF

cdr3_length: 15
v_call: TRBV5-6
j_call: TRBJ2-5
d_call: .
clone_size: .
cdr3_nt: TGTGCCAGCAGCTTGGTGGTGGGGGTCCAAGAGACCCAGTACTTC
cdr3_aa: CASSLVVGVQETQYF

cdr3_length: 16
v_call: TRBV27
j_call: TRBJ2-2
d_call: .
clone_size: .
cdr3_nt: TGTGCCAGCAGTCCTCGTGGGCCCTCGAACACCGGGGAGCTGTTTTTT
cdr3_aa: CASSPRGPSNTGELFF